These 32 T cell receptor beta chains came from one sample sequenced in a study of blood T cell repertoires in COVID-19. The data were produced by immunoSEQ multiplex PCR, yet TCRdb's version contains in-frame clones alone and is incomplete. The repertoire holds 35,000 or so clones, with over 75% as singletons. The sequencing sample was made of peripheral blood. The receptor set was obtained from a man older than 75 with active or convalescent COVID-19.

Here the CDR3 DNA reads TGTGCCAGCAGTGAATTGGGAGGGACAGGGCTTTTTCAGCCCCAGCATTTT. Protein sequence: CASSELGGTGLFQPQHF. The chain joins TRBV6-1 to TRBJ1-5; 9 bases are shared with TRBD1. CDR3 length equals 17 residues. The germline V gene has CDR1 MNHNS and CDR2 SASEGT. V trimming: 2 bases; J trimming: 6 bases; junction bases outside the gene matches: 11.

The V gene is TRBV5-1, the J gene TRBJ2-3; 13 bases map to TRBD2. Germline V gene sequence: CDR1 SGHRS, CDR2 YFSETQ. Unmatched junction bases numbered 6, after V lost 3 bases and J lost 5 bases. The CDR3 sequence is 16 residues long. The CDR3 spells CASSSGTSGEGDTQYF. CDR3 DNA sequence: TGCGCCAGCAGCTCGGGGACTAGCGGGGAGGGAGATACGCAGTATTTT.

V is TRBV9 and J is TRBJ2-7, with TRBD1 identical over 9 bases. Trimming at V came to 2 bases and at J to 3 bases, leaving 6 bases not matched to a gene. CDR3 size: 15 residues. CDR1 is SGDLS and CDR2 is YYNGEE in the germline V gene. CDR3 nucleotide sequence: TGTGCCAGCAGCGTGGGGACAGGGTTCGGCTACGAGCAGTACTTC. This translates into CASSVGTGFGYEQYF.

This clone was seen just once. For the CDR3, the DNA is TGTGCCAGCAGCCAAGCCGGGACAGGGTCAGAGACCCAGTACTTC. Translating it yields CASSQAGTGSETQYF. This sequence joins TRBV3-1 (or the pseudogene TRBV3-2) and TRBJ2-5, with TRBD1 identical over 9 bases. This CDR3 spans 15 amino acids. Trimming removed 1 base from V and 4 bases from J; junction bases left unmatched: 4. Germline V gene data show CDR1 as LGHDT and CDR2 as YNNKEL (reference sequence).

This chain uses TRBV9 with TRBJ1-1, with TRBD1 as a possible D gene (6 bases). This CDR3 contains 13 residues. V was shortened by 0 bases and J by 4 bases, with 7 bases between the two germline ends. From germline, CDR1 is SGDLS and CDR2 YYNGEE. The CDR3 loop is CASSVVQGTEAFF. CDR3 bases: TGTGCCAGCAGCGTAGTACAGGGCACTGAAGCTTTCTTT.

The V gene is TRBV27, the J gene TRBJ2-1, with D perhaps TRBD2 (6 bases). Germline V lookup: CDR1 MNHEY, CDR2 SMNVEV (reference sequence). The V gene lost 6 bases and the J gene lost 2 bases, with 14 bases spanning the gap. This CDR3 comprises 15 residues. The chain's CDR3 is CASRRDLAAYNEQFF. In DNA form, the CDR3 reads TGTGCCAGCAGGCGGGACTTAGCGGCCTACAATGAGCAGTTCTTC.

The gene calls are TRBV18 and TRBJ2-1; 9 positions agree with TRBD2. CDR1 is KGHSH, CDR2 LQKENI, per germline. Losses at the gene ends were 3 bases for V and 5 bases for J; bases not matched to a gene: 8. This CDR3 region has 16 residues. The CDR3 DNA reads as TGTGCCAGCTCACCGAGTGGCGGGAGGGCGAACAATGAGCAGTTCTTC. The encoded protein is CASSPSGGRANNEQFF.

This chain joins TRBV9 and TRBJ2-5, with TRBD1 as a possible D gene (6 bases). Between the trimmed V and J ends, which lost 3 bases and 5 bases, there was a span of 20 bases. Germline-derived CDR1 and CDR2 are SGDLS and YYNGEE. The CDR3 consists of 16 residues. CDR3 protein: CASSARPGRGFETQYF. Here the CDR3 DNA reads TGTGCCAGCAGCGCGCGACCCGGCAGGGGTTTCGAGACCCAGTACTTC.

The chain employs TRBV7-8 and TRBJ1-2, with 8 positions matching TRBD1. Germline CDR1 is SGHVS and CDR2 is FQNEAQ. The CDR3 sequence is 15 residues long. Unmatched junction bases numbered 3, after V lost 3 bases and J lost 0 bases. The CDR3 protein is CASSLATGANYGYTF. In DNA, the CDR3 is TGTGCCAGCAGCTTGGCGACAGGGGCTAACTATGGCTACACCTTC.

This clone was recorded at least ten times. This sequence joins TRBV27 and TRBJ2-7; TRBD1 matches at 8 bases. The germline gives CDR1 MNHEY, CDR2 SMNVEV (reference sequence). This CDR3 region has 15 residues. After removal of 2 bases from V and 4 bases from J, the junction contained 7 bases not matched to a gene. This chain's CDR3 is CASSLTGGPGYEQYF. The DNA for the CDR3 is TGTGCCAGCAGTTTAACAGGGGGTCCGGGTTACGAGCAGTACTTC.

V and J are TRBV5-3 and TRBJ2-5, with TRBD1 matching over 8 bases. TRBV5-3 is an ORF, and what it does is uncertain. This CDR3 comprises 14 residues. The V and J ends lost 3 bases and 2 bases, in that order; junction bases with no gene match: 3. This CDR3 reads CARSYRQGQETQYF. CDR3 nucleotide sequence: TGTGCCAGAAGCTACCGACAGGGGCAAGAGACCCAGTACTTC.

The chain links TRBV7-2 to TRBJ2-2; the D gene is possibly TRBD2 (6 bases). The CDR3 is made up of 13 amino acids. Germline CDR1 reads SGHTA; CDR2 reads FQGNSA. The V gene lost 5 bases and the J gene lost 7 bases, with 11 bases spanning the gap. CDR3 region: CASSPGLYGELFF. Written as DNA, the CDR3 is TGTGCCAGCAGCCCGGGACTCTACGGGGAGCTGTTTTTT.

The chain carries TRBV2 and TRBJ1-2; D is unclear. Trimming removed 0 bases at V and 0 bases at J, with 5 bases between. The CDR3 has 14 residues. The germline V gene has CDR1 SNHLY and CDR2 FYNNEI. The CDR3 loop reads CASSEARTNYGYTF. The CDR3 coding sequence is TGTGCCAGCAGTGAAGCGAGAACTAACTATGGCTACACCTTC.

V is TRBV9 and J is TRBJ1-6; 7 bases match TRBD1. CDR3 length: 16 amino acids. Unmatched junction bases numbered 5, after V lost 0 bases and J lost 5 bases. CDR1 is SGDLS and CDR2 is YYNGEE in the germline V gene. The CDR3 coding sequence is TGTGCCAGCAGCGTAGGGTTTGGACAGGATAATTCACCCCTCCACTTT. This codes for CASSVGFGQDNSPLHF.

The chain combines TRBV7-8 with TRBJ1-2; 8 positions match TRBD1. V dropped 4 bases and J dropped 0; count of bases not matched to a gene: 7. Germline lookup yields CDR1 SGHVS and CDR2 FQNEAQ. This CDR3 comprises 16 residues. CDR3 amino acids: CASSSGQGVANYGYTF. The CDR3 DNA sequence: TGTGCCAGCAGCTCCGGACAGGGAGTTGCTAACTATGGCTACACCTTC.

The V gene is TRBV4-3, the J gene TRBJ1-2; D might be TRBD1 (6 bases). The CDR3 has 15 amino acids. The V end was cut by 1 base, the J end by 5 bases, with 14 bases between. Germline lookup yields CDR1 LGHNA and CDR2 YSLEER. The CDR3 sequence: CASSQGLDRMYGYTF. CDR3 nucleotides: TGCGCCAGCAGCCAAGGGCTCGACAGGATGTATGGCTACACCTTC.

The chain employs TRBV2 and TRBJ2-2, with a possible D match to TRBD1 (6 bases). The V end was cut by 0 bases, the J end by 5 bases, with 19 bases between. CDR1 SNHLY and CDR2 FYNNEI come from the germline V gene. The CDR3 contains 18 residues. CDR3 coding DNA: TGTGCCAGCAGTGAAGCGCGTAGAGGGGGTTCGGGGACCGGGGAGCTGTTTTTT. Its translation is CASSEARRGGSGTGELFF.

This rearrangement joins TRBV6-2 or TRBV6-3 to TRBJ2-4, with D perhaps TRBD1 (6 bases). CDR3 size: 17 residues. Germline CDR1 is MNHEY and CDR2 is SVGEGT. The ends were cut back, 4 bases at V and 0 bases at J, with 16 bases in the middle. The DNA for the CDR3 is TGTGCCAGCAGTTCGGACAGTATGGCAGTAGCCAAAAACATTCAGTACTTC. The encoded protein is CASSSDSMAVAKNIQYF.

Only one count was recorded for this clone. The CDR3 bases are TGTGCCAGCAGCTCTCTGCGCGGGGGAATTTTCACTAATACGCAGTATTTT. Translation: CASSSLRGGIFTNTQYF. This rearrangement joins TRBV5-6 to TRBJ2-3; TRBD2 agrees at 7 bases. In germline, CDR1 is SGHDT, CDR2 YYEEEE. The CDR3 has 17 amino acids. The V segment lost 3 bases and the J segment 7 bases; nucleotides outside the gene matches: 17.

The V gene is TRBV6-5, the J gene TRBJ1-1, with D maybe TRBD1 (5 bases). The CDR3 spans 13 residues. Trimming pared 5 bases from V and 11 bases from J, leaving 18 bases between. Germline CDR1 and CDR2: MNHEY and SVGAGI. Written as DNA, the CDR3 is TGTGCCAGCAGTCCGCCCTCGGGACGGGAGGCTTTCTTT. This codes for CASSPPSGREAFF.

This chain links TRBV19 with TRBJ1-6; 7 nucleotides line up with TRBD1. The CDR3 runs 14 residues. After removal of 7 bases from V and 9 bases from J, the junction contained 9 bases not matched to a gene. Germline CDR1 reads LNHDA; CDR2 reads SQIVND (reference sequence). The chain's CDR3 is CASTLGQGGSPLHF. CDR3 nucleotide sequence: TGTGCCAGTACCCTCGGGCAGGGGGGTTCACCCCTCCACTTT.

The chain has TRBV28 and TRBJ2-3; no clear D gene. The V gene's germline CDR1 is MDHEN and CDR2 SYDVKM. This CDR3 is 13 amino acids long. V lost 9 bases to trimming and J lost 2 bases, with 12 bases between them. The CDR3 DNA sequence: TGTGCCAGTCTACGGGTTGACACAGATACGCAGTATTTT. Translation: CASLRVDTDTQYF.

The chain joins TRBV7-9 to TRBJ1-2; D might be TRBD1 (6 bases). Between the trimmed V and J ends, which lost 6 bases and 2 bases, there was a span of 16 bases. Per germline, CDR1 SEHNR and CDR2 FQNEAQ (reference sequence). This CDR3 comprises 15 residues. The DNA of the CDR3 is TGTGCCAGCAGGGCCCTTCAGGACAGAAACTATGGCTACACCTTC. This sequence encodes CASRALQDRNYGYTF.

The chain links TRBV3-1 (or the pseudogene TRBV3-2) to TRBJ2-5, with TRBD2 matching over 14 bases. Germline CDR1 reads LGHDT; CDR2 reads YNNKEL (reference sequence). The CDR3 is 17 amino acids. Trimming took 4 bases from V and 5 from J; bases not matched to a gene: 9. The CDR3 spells CASSPGLAGGPGETQYF. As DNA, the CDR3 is TGTGCCAGCAGCCCCGGACTAGCGGGGGGTCCGGGGGAGACCCAGTACTTC.

CDR3 coding DNA: TGTGCCAGCAGCCAAGAAGATAGGAGTAACTATGGCTACACCTTC. It translates to CASSQEDRSNYGYTF. The V gene is TRBV4-2, the J gene TRBJ1-2; D remains ambiguous. V lost 0 bases and J lost 1, with 9 bases in between. The CDR3 has 15 residues. Germline lookup yields CDR1 LGHNA and CDR2 YNFKEQ.

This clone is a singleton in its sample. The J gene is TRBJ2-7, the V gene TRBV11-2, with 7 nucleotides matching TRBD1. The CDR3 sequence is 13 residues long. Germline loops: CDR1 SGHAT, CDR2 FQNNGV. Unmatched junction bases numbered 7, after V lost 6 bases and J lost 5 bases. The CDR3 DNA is TGTGCCAGCAGGTACCGACAGGGCAACGAGCAGTACTTC. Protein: CASRYRQGNEQYF.

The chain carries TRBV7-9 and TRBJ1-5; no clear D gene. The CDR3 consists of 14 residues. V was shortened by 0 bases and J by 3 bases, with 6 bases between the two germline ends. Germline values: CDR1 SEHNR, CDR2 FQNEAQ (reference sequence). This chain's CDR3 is CASSLAGFNQPQHF. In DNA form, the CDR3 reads TGTGCCAGCAGCTTAGCCGGTTTCAATCAGCCCCAGCATTTT.

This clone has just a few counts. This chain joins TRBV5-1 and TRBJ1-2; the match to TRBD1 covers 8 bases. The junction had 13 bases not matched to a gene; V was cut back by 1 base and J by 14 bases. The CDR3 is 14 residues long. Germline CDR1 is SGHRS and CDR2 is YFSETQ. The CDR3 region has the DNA TGCGCCAGCAGCTTGTCCGATCCCGAGGACAGGGTAACCTTC. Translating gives CASSLSDPEDRVTF.

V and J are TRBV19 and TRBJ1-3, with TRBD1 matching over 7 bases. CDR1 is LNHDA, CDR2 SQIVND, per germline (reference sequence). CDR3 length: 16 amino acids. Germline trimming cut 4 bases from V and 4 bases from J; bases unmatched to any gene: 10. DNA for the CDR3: TGTGCCAGTAGTACCAAACACAGGGGCCTGGGAAACACCATATATTTT. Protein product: CASSTKHRGLGNTIYF.

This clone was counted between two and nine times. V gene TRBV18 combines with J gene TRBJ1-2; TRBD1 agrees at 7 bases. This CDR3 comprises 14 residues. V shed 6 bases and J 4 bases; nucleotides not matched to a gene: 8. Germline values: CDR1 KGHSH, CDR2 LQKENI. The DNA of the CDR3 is TGTGCCAGCTCTCCCGGGACAGAAGTCTATGGCTACACCTTC. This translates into CASSPGTEVYGYTF.

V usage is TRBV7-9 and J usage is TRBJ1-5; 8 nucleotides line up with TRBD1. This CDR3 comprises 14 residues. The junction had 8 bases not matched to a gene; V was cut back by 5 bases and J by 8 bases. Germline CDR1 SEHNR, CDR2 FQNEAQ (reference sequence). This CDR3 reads CASSETGEMKPQHF. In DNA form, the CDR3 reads TGTGCCAGCAGCGAGACAGGGGAAATGAAGCCCCAGCATTTT.

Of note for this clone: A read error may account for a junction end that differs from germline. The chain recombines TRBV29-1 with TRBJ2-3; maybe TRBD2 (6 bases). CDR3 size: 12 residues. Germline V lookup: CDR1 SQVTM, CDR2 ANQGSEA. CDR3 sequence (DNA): TGCAGCGTTCGAACTAGCACATATACGCAGTATTTT. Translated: CSVRTSTYTQYF.